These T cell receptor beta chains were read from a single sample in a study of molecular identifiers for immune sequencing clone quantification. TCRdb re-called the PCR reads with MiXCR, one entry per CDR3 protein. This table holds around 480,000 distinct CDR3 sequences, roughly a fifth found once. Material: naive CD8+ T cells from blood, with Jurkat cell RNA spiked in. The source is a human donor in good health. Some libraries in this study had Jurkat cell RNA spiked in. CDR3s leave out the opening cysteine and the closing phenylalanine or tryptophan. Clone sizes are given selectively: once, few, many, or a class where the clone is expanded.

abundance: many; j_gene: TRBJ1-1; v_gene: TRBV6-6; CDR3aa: ASSEQGVWADTEAF
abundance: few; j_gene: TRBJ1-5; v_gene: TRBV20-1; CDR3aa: SARDVQGASNQPQH
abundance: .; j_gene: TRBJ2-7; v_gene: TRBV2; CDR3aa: ASSDSAGQVSTYEQY
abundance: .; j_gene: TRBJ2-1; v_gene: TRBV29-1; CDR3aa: SFAEINNEQF
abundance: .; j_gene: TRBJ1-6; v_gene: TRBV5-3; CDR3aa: ASSLGGFDSPLH
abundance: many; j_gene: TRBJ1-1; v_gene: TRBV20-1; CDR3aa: SARGWGYTEAF
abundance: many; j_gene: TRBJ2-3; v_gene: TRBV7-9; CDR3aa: ASSSKQGAYTDTQY
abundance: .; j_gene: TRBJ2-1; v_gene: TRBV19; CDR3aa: ASMIAGGYDEQF
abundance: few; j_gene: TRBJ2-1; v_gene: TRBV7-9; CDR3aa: ASSLWQGALSYNEQF
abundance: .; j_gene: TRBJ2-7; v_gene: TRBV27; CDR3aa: ASSLLSSGSSEQY
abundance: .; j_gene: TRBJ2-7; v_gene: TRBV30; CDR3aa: AWSWGTAYEQY
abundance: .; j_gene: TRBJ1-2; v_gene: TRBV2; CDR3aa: ASDNNYGYT
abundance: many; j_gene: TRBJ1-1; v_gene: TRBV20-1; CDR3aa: SAPWSGPTEAF
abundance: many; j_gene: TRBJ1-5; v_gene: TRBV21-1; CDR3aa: ASSKGMGRGLNIQPQH
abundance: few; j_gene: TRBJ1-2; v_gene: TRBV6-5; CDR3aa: ASSYTGGDYGYT
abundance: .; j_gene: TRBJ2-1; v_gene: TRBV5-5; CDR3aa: ASRLRGEGYNEQF
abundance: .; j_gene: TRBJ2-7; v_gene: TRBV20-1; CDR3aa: SARDIRKTSYEQY
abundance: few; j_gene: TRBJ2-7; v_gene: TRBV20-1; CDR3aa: SARDSLAGVSYEQY
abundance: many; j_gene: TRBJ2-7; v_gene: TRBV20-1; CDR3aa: SAKRLATYEQY
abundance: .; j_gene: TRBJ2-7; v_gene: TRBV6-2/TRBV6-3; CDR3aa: ASSSTDRGYEQY
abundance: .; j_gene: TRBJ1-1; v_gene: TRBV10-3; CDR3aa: AISSVGTEAF
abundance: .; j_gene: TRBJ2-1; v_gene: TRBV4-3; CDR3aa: ASSQDLMTSGNEQF
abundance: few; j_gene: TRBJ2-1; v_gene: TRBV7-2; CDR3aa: ASSPPGGTEQF
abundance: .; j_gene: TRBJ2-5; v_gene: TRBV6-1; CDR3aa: ASSEEWGSIETQY
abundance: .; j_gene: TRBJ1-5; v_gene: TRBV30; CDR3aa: AWKEIINQPQH
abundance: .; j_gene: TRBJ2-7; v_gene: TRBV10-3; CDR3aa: AISESLASSYEQY
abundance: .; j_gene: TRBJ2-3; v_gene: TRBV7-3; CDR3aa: ASSPISFSGSSVTQY
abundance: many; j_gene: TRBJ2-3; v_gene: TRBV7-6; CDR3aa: ASSLEFGRTQY
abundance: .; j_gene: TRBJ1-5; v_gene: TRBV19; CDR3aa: ASKTGIYSNQPQH
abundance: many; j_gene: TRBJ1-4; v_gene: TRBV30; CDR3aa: AWNVGTGGRKLF
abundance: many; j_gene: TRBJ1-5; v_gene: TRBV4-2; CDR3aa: ASSQDMTDNQPQH
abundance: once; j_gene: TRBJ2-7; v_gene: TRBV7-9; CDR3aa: ASSAGLAGGEQY
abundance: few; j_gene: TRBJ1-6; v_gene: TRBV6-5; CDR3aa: ASSYSMLETGLNSPLH
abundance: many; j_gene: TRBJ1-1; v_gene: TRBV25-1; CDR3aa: ASSESEFKWRTEAF
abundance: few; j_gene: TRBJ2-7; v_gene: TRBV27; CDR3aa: ASSPTQGSCEQY
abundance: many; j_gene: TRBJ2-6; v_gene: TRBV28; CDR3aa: ASSFQGGLVLT
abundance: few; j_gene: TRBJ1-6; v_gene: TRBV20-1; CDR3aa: SASPGQSSSYNSPLH
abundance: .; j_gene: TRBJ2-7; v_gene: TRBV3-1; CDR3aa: ASSQNPGQRYEQY
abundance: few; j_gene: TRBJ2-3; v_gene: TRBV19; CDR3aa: ASSIGTFYTDTQY
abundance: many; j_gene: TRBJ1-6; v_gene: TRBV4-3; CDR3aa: ASSYRDSYNSPLH
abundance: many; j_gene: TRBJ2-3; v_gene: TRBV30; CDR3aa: AWSVQGNTQY